This is a list of T cell receptor beta chains from one sample in a study of beta chain features in type 1 diabetes. The data were produced by immunoSEQ multiplex PCR, yet TCRdb's version contains in-frame clones alone and is incomplete. The sample shows about 660,000 clones, around 15% of them seen only once. The sample consisted of naive CD4+ T cells from blood. These TCRs come from a man younger than 35 with type 1 diabetes. CDR3s include the opening cysteine and the closing phenylalanine or tryptophan. Fields, in order: D gene, V gene, clone size, J gene, CDR3 protein, CDR3 DNA. D genes are given only for firm matches. Only part of the rows carry a size: once, few, many, or a class if the clone is expanded.

D gene: NA; V gene: TRBV6-6; clone size: few; J gene: TRBJ2-3; CDR3 protein: CASSPVDTQYF; CDR3 DNA: TGTGCCAGCAGCCCCGTGGATACGCAGTATTTT
D gene: TRBD1; V gene: TRBV7-9; clone size: NA; J gene: TRBJ2-5; CDR3 protein: CATRGTGGFQETQYF; CDR3 DNA: TGTGCCACCCGGGGGACAGGGGGTTTTCAAGAGACCCAGTACTTC
D gene: NA; V gene: TRBV4-3; clone size: NA; J gene: TRBJ2-7; CDR3 protein: CASSPSGGKLYEQYF; CDR3 DNA: TGCGCCAGCAGCCCCTCCGGAGGGAAGCTCTACGAGCAGTACTTC
D gene: NA; V gene: TRBV28; clone size: NA; J gene: TRBJ1-2; CDR3 protein: CASSLEVDGYTF; CDR3 DNA: TGTGCCAGCAGTCTGGAGGTGGATGGCTACACCTTC
D gene: NA; V gene: TRBV4-3; clone size: NA; J gene: TRBJ1-6; CDR3 protein: CASSQDPGATLHF; CDR3 DNA: TGCGCCAGCAGCCAAGACCCAGGGGCAACCCTCCACTTT
D gene: NA; V gene: TRBV5-1; clone size: NA; J gene: TRBJ2-5; CDR3 protein: CASSLAGTQETQYF; CDR3 DNA: TGCGCCAGCAGCTTGGCCGGAACACAAGAGACCCAGTACTTC
D gene: TRBD2; V gene: TRBV9; clone size: few; J gene: TRBJ2-1; CDR3 protein: CASSVLAGGFNEQFF; CDR3 DNA: TGTGCCAGCAGCGTACTAGCGGGAGGGTTCAATGAGCAGTTCTTC
D gene: NA; V gene: TRBV29-1; clone size: NA; J gene: TRBJ2-3; CDR3 protein: CSVSGDTQYF; CDR3 DNA: TGCAGCGTTTCGGGGGATACGCAGTATTTT
D gene: TRBD2; V gene: TRBV5-4; clone size: NA; J gene: TRBJ2-4; CDR3 protein: CASSLAGGGNIQYF; CDR3 DNA: TGTGCCAGCAGCTTGGCGGGAGGGGGGAACATTCAGTACTTC
D gene: NA; V gene: TRBV7-9; clone size: NA; J gene: TRBJ2-5; CDR3 protein: CASSLLASVETQYF; CDR3 DNA: TGTGCCAGCAGCTTACTAGCTAGTGTGGAGACCCAGTACTTC
D gene: NA; V gene: TRBV25-1; clone size: NA; J gene: TRBJ1-4; CDR3 protein: CASSDRIGGEKLFF; CDR3 DNA: TGTGCCAGCAGTGATCGGATTGGCGGGGAAAAACTGTTTTTT
D gene: TRBD2; V gene: TRBV28; clone size: NA; J gene: TRBJ2-7; CDR3 protein: CASSLLAGDYEQYF; CDR3 DNA: TGTGCCAGCAGCTTACTAGCGGGAGACTACGAGCAGTACTTC
D gene: NA; V gene: TRBV4-2; clone size: NA; J gene: TRBJ2-1; CDR3 protein: CASSQVRGPGQLYNNEQFF; CDR3 DNA: TGTGCCAGCAGCCAAGTTCGGGGTCCCGGCCAACTTTATAACAATGAGCAGTTCTTC
D gene: NA; V gene: TRBV27; clone size: NA; J gene: TRBJ1-1; CDR3 protein: CASSPRGGKRAEAFF; CDR3 DNA: TGTGCCAGCAGTCCTCGAGGGGGTAAGAGGGCTGAAGCTTTCTTT
D gene: NA; V gene: TRBV18; clone size: few; J gene: TRBJ2-1; CDR3 protein: CASSPPVGQTNEQFF; CDR3 DNA: TGTGCCAGCTCACCACCTGTAGGACAGACAAATGAGCAGTTCTTC
D gene: TRBD2; V gene: TRBV4-1; clone size: NA; J gene: TRBJ2-7; CDR3 protein: CASSQPFVGAGIYEQYF; CDR3 DNA: TGCGCCAGCAGCCAACCCTTCGTGGGAGCGGGGATTTACGAGCAGTACTTC
D gene: TRBD1; V gene: TRBV19; clone size: NA; J gene: TRBJ1-2; CDR3 protein: CASSPDRDYGYTF; CDR3 DNA: TGTGCCAGTAGTCCGGACAGGGACTATGGCTACACCTTC
D gene: NA; V gene: TRBV11-2; clone size: NA; J gene: TRBJ2-7; CDR3 protein: CASTLRPQSSSYEQYF; CDR3 DNA: TGTGCCAGCACCCTGCGGCCGCAATCAAGCTCCTACGAGCAGTACTTC
D gene: NA; V gene: TRBV9; clone size: NA; J gene: TRBJ2-2; CDR3 protein: CASSVTQGVYTGELFF; CDR3 DNA: TGTGCCAGCAGCGTAACACAGGGAGTCTACACCGGGGAGCTGTTTTTT
D gene: TRBD1; V gene: TRBV4-2; clone size: NA; J gene: TRBJ1-2; CDR3 protein: CASSQVTGRRDYGYTF; CDR3 DNA: TGTGCCAGCAGCCAAGTGACAGGGAGGCGGGATTATGGCTACACCTTC
D gene: NA; V gene: TRBV29-1; clone size: NA; J gene: TRBJ1-5; CDR3 protein: CSVAGGNQPQHF; CDR3 DNA: TGCAGCGTTGCTGGGGGTAATCAGCCCCAGCATTTT
D gene: NA; V gene: TRBV9; clone size: NA; J gene: TRBJ1-3; CDR3 protein: CASSVEVGAAGNTIYF; CDR3 DNA: TGTGCCAGCAGCGTAGAGGTGGGGGCAGCTGGAAACACCATATATTTT
D gene: TRBD2; V gene: TRBV5-1; clone size: NA; J gene: TRBJ2-1; CDR3 protein: CASSPSGTSGSSSYNEQFF; CDR3 DNA: TGCGCCAGCAGCCCCTCCGGGACTAGCGGGAGTAGCTCCTACAATGAGCAGTTCTTC
D gene: NA; V gene: TRBV30; clone size: few; J gene: TRBJ2-7; CDR3 protein: CAWSVGGGAYEQYF; CDR3 DNA: TGTGCCTGGAGTGTGGGTGGTGGGGCCTACGAGCAGTACTTC
D gene: TRBD2; V gene: TRBV4-1; clone size: NA; J gene: TRBJ2-7; CDR3 protein: CASSQEWLAGGVSSYEQYF; CDR3 DNA: TGCGCCAGCAGCCAAGAATGGCTAGCGGGAGGTGTCTCCTCCTACGAGCAGTACTTC
D gene: TRBD1; V gene: TRBV25-1; clone size: few; J gene: TRBJ2-2; CDR3 protein: CASRGDRLNLAGELFF; CDR3 DNA: TGTGCCAGCAGGGGGGACAGGCTCAATCTAGCCGGGGAGCTGTTTTTT
D gene: TRBD2; V gene: TRBV5-1; clone size: NA; J gene: TRBJ2-5; CDR3 protein: CASSLAGTSGRETQYF; CDR3 DNA: TGCGCCAGCAGCTTGGCCGGGACTAGCGGGAGAGAGACCCAGTACTTC
D gene: TRBD1; V gene: TRBV7-2; clone size: NA; J gene: TRBJ1-2; CDR3 protein: CASSFDRANYGYTF; CDR3 DNA: TGTGCCAGCAGCTTTGACAGGGCTAACTATGGCTACACCTTC
D gene: NA; V gene: TRBV6-1; clone size: NA; J gene: TRBJ2-2; CDR3 protein: CASIDRTGELFF; CDR3 DNA: TGTGCCAGCATTGACAGGACCGGGGAGCTGTTTTTT
D gene: NA; V gene: TRBV7-2; clone size: few; J gene: TRBJ2-4; CDR3 protein: CASSGGGTKNIQYF; CDR3 DNA: TGTGCCAGCAGCGGGGGCGGGACCAAAAACATTCAGTACTTC
D gene: TRBD1; V gene: TRBV19; clone size: NA; J gene: TRBJ2-3; CDR3 protein: CASSGYRGATDTQYF; CDR3 DNA: TGTGCCAGTAGCGGGTACAGGGGGGCCACAGATACGCAGTATTTT
D gene: NA; V gene: TRBV29-1; clone size: few; J gene: TRBJ1-2; CDR3 protein: CSVEEVHGGYTF; CDR3 DNA: TGCAGCGTTGAAGAGGTCCACGGTGGCTACACCTTC
D gene: NA; V gene: TRBV4-2; clone size: few; J gene: TRBJ2-4; CDR3 protein: CASSEEIGLGKNIQYF; CDR3 DNA: TGTGCCAGCAGCGAGGAAATAGGGTTGGGCAAAAACATTCAGTACTTC
D gene: TRBD2; V gene: TRBV7-2; clone size: NA; J gene: TRBJ2-7; CDR3 protein: CASSFPSGVYEQYF; CDR3 DNA: TGTGCCAGCAGCTTTCCTAGCGGGGTCTACGAGCAGTACTTC
D gene: NA; V gene: TRBV15; clone size: NA; J gene: TRBJ1-4; CDR3 protein: CATSIGGAEKLFF; CDR3 DNA: TGTGCCACCAGCATCGGAGGGGCCGAAAAACTGTTTTTT
D gene: TRBD2; V gene: TRBV7-2; clone size: few; J gene: TRBJ2-1; CDR3 protein: CASSLLPSGAYNEQFF; CDR3 DNA: TGTGCCAGCAGCTTACTCCCTAGCGGGGCCTACAATGAGCAGTTCTTC
D gene: TRBD2; V gene: TRBV27; clone size: NA; J gene: TRBJ2-7; CDR3 protein: CASRGLAGGYEQYF; CDR3 DNA: TGTGCCAGCAGGGGACTAGCGGGAGGGTACGAGCAGTACTTC
D gene: NA; V gene: TRBV9; clone size: NA; J gene: TRBJ2-7; CDR3 protein: CAILVLGVTYEQYF; CDR3 DNA: TGTGCCATCCTAGTCCTGGGCGTCACCTACGAGCAGTACTTC
D gene: NA; V gene: TRBV7-9; clone size: NA; J gene: TRBJ1-1; CDR3 protein: CASSLGGDEVNTEAFF; CDR3 DNA: TGTGCCAGCAGCTTAGGCGGGGATGAGGTGAACACTGAAGCTTTCTTT
D gene: NA; V gene: TRBV6-5; clone size: few; J gene: TRBJ2-1; CDR3 protein: CASRRGTGNEQFF; CDR3 DNA: TGTGCCAGCAGAAGGGGGACTGGAAATGAGCAGTTCTTC
D gene: TRBD2; V gene: TRBV5-4; clone size: few; J gene: TRBJ2-3; CDR3 protein: CASSSSGRLADTQYF; CDR3 DNA: TGTGCCAGCAGCTCCAGCGGGAGGTTGGCAGATACGCAGTATTTT
D gene: NA; V gene: TRBV7-2; clone size: few; J gene: TRBJ1-3; CDR3 protein: CASSFDRFSGNTIYF; CDR3 DNA: TGTGCCAGCAGCTTCGACAGGTTCTCTGGAAACACCATATATTTT